This TCR beta chain was captured by sequencing in a study of shared clonotypes between healthy human individuals. Naive CD8 cells lacked CD45RO, underwent positive selection for CCR7 and left out terminally differentiated effector memory CD45RA+ cells. Per the germline V gene, CDR1 is MNHEY and CDR2 is SMNVEV (reference sequence). V shed 6 bases and J shed 1 base, with 4 bases lying between them. This CDR3 has 11 residues. The data were produced by immunoSEQ multiplex PCR, yet TCRdb's version contains in-frame clones alone and is incomplete. The repertoire holds 700,000 to 950,000 clones, with about 97% as singletons. To note about this clone: The sample has other DNA sequences that encode this CDR3 too.

V is TRBV27 and J is TRBJ2-7; D remains unclear. The receptor comes from a man aged 30 to 39 in good health. Sample: naive CD8+ T cells sorted from blood. CDR3 loop: CASRSSYEQYF. CDR3 DNA sequence: TGTGCCAGCAGGTCATCCTACGAGCAGTACTTC.